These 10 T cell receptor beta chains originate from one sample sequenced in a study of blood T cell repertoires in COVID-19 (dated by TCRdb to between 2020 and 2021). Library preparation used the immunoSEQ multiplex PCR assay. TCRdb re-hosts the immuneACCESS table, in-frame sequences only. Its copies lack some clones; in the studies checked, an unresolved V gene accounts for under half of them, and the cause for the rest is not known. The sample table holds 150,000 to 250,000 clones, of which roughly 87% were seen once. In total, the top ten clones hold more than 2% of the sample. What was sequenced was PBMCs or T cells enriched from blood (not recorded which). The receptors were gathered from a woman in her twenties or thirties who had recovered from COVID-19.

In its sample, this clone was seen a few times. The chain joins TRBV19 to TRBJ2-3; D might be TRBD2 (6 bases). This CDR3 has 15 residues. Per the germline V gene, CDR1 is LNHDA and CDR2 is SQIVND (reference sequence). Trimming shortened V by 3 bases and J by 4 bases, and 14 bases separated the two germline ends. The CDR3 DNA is TGTGCCAGTAGTATGGTGACTAGTTTCTCAGATACGCAGTATTTT. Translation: CASSMVTSFSDTQYF.

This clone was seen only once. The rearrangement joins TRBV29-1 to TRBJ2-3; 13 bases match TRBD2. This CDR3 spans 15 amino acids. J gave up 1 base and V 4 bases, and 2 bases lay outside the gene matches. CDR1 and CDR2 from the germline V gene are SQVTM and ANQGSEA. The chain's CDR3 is CSVAGLAGRTDTQYF. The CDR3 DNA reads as TGCAGCGTTGCGGGACTAGCGGGACGCACAGATACGCAGTATTTT.

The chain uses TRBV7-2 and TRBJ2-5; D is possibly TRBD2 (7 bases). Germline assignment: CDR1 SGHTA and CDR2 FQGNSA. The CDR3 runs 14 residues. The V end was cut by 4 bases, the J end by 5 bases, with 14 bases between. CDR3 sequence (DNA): TGTGCCAGCAGCTCCCCGGGGGGCCGGGAGACCCAGTACTTC. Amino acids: CASSSPGGRETQYF.

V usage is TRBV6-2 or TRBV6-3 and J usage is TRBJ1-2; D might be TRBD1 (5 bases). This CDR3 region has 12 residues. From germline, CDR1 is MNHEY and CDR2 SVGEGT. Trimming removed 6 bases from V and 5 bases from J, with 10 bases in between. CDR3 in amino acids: CASSNGGYGYTF. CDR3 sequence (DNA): TGTGCCAGCAGCAATGGGGGGTATGGCTACACCTTC.

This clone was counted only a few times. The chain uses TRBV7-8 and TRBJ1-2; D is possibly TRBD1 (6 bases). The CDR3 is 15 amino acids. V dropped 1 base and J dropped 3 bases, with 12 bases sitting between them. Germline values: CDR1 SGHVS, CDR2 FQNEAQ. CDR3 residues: CASSLDRVSHYGYTF. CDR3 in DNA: TGTGCCAGCAGCTTAGACAGGGTATCACACTATGGCTACACCTTC.

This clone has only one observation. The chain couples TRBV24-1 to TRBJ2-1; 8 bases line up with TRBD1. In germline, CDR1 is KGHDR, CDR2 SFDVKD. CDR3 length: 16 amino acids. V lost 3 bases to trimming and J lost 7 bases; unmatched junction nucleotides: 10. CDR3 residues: CATSDAEDRDANEQFF. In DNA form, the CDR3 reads TGTGCCACCAGTGATGCCGAGGACAGGGACGCTAATGAGCAGTTCTTC.

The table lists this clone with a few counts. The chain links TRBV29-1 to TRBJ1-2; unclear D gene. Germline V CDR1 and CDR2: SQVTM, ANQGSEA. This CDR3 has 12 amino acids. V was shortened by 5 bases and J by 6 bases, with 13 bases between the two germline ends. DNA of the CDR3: TGCAGCGTTAAAAGAGGGAACCATGGCTACACCTTC. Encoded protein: CSVKRGNHGYTF. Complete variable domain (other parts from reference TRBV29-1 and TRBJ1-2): SAVISQKPSRDICQRGTSLTIQCQVDSQVTMMFWYRQQPGQSLTLIATANQGSEATYESGFVIDKFPISRPNLTFSTLTVSNMSPEDSSIYLCSVKRGNHGYTFGSGTRLTVV.

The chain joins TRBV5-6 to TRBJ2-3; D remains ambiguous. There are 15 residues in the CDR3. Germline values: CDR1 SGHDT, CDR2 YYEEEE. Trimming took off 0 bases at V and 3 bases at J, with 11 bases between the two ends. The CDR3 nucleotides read TGTGCCAGCAGCTTGGCCGTAGTAGCTACAGATACGCAGTATTTT. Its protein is CASSLAVVATDTQYF.

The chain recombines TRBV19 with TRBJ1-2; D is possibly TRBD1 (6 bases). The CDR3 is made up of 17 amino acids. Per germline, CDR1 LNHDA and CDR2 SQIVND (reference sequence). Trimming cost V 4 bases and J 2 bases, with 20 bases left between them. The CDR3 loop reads CASSTGETGGWNYGYTF. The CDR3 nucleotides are TGTGCCAGTAGTACCGGGGAGACAGGAGGATGGAACTATGGCTACACCTTC.

DNA for the CDR3: TGTGCCAGCAGTTCCCAGGGGAAGAAGGGCACTGAAGCTTTCTTT. Its protein product is CASSSQGKKGTEAFF. J is TRBJ1-1 and V is TRBV27; D perhaps matches TRBD1 (6 bases). CDR3 length: 15 amino acids. Trimming stripped 4 bases from V and 4 bases from J, with 16 bases between. Germline V CDR1 and CDR2: MNHEY, SMNVEV (reference sequence).